The clone carrying this T cell receptor (beta chain) was recorded at least ten times. The CDR3 runs 14 residues. V lost 5 bases and J lost 6; bases outside the gene matches: 7. Germline V gives CDR1 SGHTA, CDR2 FQGNSA. TCRdb redid the calling of the 5' RACE reads with MiXCR, one entry per CDR3 protein. The sample contains around 55,000 distinct CDR3 sequences, around 13% of which appear only once. The data derive from a study of early T cells in non-severe SARS-CoV-2 infection. Study summary: Bulk RNA taken from unsorted whole blood was sequenced, leaving chains unpaired.

The clonotype comes from an adult who was a healthcare worker with PCR-confirmed SARS-CoV-2 infection or an uninfected control (not recorded which). What was sequenced was whole blood. The rearrangement uses TRBV7-2 and TRBJ2-3; 8 bases align to TRBD2. The CDR3 sequence: CASSISGDGDTQYF. DNA of the CDR3: TGTGCCAGCAGCATTAGCGGGGACGGGGATACGCAGTATTTT. Full variable domain (remainder filled in from reference TRBV7-2 and TRBJ2-3): GAGVSQSPSNKVTEKGKDVELRCDPISGHTALYWYRQSLGQGLEFLIYFQGNSAPDKSGLPSDRFSAERTGGSVSTLTIQRTQQEDSAVYLCASSISGDGDTQYFGPGTRLTVL.